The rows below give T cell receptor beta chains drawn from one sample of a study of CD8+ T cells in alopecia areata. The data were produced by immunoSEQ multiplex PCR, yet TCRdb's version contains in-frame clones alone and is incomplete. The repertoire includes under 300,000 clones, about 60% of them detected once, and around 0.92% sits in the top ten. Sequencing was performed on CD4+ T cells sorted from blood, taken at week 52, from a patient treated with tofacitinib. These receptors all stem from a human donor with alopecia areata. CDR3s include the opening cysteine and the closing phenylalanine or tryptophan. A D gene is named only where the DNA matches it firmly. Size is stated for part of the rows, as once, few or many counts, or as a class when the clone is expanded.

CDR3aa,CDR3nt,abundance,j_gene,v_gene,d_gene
CASSLGVQGKYQETQYF,TGCGCCAGCAGCTTGGGGGTTCAGGGGAAGTACCAAGAGACCCAGTACTTC,-,TRBJ2-5,TRBV5-1,-
CASSPNPGTANTEAFF,TGCGCCAGCAGCCCGAATCCTGGGACTGCGAACACTGAAGCTTTCTTT,-,TRBJ1-1,TRBV4-1,-
CASSLDGTSTDTQYF,TGCGCCAGCAGCTTGGATGGGACTAGCACAGATACGCAGTATTTT,-,TRBJ2-3,TRBV5-1,-
CASSELGTTRGTQYF,TGTGCCAGCAGTGAATTGGGGACCACTCGGGGGACCCAGTACTTC,-,TRBJ2-5,TRBV6-1,-
CASSRQGPHEQYF,TGTGCCAGCAGCCGACAGGGTCCCCACGAGCAGTACTTC,once,TRBJ2-7,TRBV6-5,TRBD1
CASSTVTGGYEQFF,TGTGCCAGCAGTACGGTGACAGGGGGCTATGAGCAGTTCTTC,-,TRBJ2-1,TRBV6-6,TRBD1
CASSLRQSYEQYF,TGTGCCAGCAGCCTTCGACAGTCCTACGAGCAGTACTTC,few,TRBJ2-7,TRBV4-2,-
CASSSSLFYEQYF,TGTGCCAGCAGCTCTTCGTTGTTCTACGAGCAGTACTTC,few,TRBJ2-7,TRBV11-2,-
CASTTQVGYGYTF,TGTGCCAGCACAACACAGGTCGGATATGGCTACACCTTC,few,TRBJ1-2,TRBV27,-
CASVSRFYEQYF,TGTGCCAGCGTTAGCCGGTTCTACGAGCAGTACTTC,once,TRBJ2-7,TRBV6-6,-
CASSQDSSRKQFF,TGCGCCAGCAGCCAAGATTCAAGCCGAAAGCAGTTCTTC,-,TRBJ2-1,TRBV4-3,-
CASSFIGLYLTYEQYF,TGTGCTAGCAGTTTTATCGGACTGTACCTTACCTACGAGCAGTACTTC,few,TRBJ2-7,TRBV7-7,-
CASSLGLFGQYF,TGTGCCAGCAGCTTAGGTCTCTTCGGGCAGTACTTC,few,TRBJ2-7,TRBV11-2,-
CASKTSANSEQFF,TGTGCCAGCAAGACTAGCGCCAATTCGGAGCAGTTCTTC,-,TRBJ2-1,TRBV2,TRBD2
CASAAGAYNEQFF,TGTGCCAGCGCTGCGGGGGCCTACAATGAGCAGTTCTTC,-,TRBJ2-1,TRBV7-2,TRBD2
CSVEEAPRGEQFF,TGCAGCGTTGAAGAAGCACCCAGGGGTGAGCAGTTCTTC,-,TRBJ2-1,TRBV29-1,-
CASSSTRDRVTGELFF,TGCGCCAGCAGCTCAACCCGGGACAGGGTGACCGGGGAGCTGTTTTTT,-,TRBJ2-2,TRBV5-1,TRBD1
CASSQVGPINEKLFF,TGCGCCAGCAGCCAAGTTGGGCCGATTAATGAAAAACTGTTTTTT,-,TRBJ1-4,TRBV4-1,-
CAWSKGWATGELFF,TGTGCCTGGAGTAAGGGCTGGGCCACCGGGGAGCTGTTTTTT,-,TRBJ2-2,TRBV30,-
CAWGLPAPQRGGYTF,TGTGCCTGGGGGCTTCCGGCCCCTCAACGGGGTGGCTACACCTTC,-,TRBJ1-2,TRBV30,-
CASSLAGSGANVLTF,TGTGCCAGCAGCCTAGCGGGCTCTGGGGCCAACGTCCTGACTTTC,-,TRBJ2-6,TRBV2,TRBD2
CASSLSGRDQPQHF,TGTGCCAGCAGCTTATCAGGGCGAGATCAGCCCCAGCATTTT,-,TRBJ1-5,TRBV7-8,-
CASSLDRASTDTQYF,TGTGCCAGCAGCTTGGACAGGGCTAGCACAGATACGCAGTATTTT,-,TRBJ2-3,TRBV6-4,TRBD1
CASSRGGVKDEQFF,TGTGCCAGCAGTCGTGGAGGGGTTAAGGATGAGCAGTTCTTC,-,TRBJ2-1,TRBV4-2,-
CALEGNYGYTF,TGTGCCTTGGAGGGGAACTATGGCTACACCTTC,-,TRBJ1-2,TRBV30,-
CSVSSGGDNEQFF,TGCAGCGTCTCTAGCGGGGGAGACAATGAGCAGTTCTTC,once,TRBJ2-1,TRBV29-1,TRBD2
CAWSRDTSYEQYF,TGTGCCTGGAGTAGGGATACCTCCTACGAGCAGTACTTC,-,TRBJ2-7,TRBV30,-
CAWSGDRLQETQYF,TGTGCCTGGAGTGGGGACAGGCTCCAAGAGACCCAGTACTTC,-,TRBJ2-5,TRBV30,TRBD1
CASSLDRSNTQYF,TGTGCCAGCAGCTTGGACCGAAGCAATACGCAGTATTTT,-,TRBJ2-3,TRBV5-4,-
CASSYSTGVSNEQFF,TGTGCCAGCAGTTACTCGACAGGGGTCTCGAATGAGCAGTTCTTC,-,TRBJ2-1,TRBV6-5,TRBD1
CASSLLDRAGEQYF,TGTGCCAGCAGCTTACTAGACAGGGCCGGCGAGCAGTACTTC,-,TRBJ2-7,TRBV7-8,TRBD1
CASSLTWTDTQYF,TGTGCCAGCAGCCTTACTTGGACAGATACGCAGTATTTT,-,TRBJ2-3,TRBV27,-
CAWNLGGSNYEQYF,TGTGCCTGGAATCTCGGGGGATCGAACTACGAGCAGTACTTC,-,TRBJ2-7,TRBV30,-
CAWSVLGGYEQYF,TGTGCCTGGAGTGTACTTGGCGGCTACGAGCAGTACTTC,-,TRBJ2-7,TRBV30,-
CASGGTQYF,TGTGCCAGCGGGGGGACCCAGTACTTC,-,TRBJ2-5,TRBV2,-
CAWSGPAGLAGPLYEQYF,TGTGCCTGGAGTGGTCCAGCCGGACTAGCGGGTCCCCTATACGAGCAGTACTTC,-,TRBJ2-7,TRBV30,TRBD2
CASSLTGGNSPLHF,TGTGCCAGCAGCTTGACAGGGGGAAATTCACCCCTCCACTTT,-,TRBJ1-6,TRBV27,TRBD1
CATHRTGGGETQYF,TGTGCCACACACCGGACAGGGGGGGGTGAGACCCAGTACTTC,-,TRBJ2-5,TRBV28,TRBD1
CASSPPDTQYF,TGTGCCAGCAGTCCACCAGATACGCAGTATTTT,few,TRBJ2-3,TRBV25-1,-